Listed here are 18 T cell receptor beta chains from one sample, sequenced in a study of cytomegalovirus exposure and HLA in healthy donors. PCR used 60 Vbeta primers and 13 Jbeta primers. The repertoire was sequenced with immunoSEQ multiplex PCR; TCRdb's copy has only in-frame clones and lacks some. Of some 150,000 clones in the sample, under 10% are singletons; the top ten hold more than 6.5%. The sequenced sample consisted of PBMCs. Source of these receptors: a woman between 35 and 50 years old in good health and CMV-seropositive.

The V gene is TRBV10-2, the J gene TRBJ1-2; possibly TRBD1 for D (5 bases). CDR3 length: 14 residues. Germline V gene lookup returns CDR1 WSHSY and CDR2 SAAADI. V was cut by 7 bases and J by 5 bases, with 17 bases left in between. For the CDR3, the DNA is TGCGCCAGCATGAGTCCTATGTCAGGGTATGGCTACACCTTC. Translation gives CASMSPMSGYGYTF.

This clone was seen more than once but under ten times. The J gene is TRBJ2-2, the V gene TRBV11-2; TRBD2 is a possible D gene (6 bases). This CDR3 comprises 16 residues. Trimming shortened V by 2 bases and J by 2 bases, and 12 bases separated the two germline ends. The germline V gene encodes CDR1 SGHAT and CDR2 FQNNGV. The CDR3 bases are TGTGCCAGCAGCTTATCGGGACTGATCAACACCGGGGAGCTGTTTTTT. This sequence encodes CASSLSGLINTGELFF.

V usage is TRBV9 and J usage is TRBJ2-1; TRBD2 agrees at 13 bases. The CDR3 totals 16 residues. V dropped 2 bases and J dropped 5; count of bases not matched to a gene: 4. CDR1 SGDLS and CDR2 YYNGEE come from the germline V gene. CDR3 amino acids: CASSVVLAGGNNEQFF. The DNA for the CDR3 is TGTGCCAGCAGCGTTGTACTAGCGGGGGGGAACAATGAGCAGTTCTTC.

The V gene is TRBV7-3, the J gene TRBJ2-2; D uncertain. The CDR3 contains 11 residues. V lost 5 bases and J lost 7, with 5 bases in between. The germline V gene has CDR1 SGHTA and CDR2 FQGTGA. The CDR3 here is CASSRGGELFF. Written as DNA, the CDR3 is TGTGCCAGCAGCAGAGGCGGGGAGCTGTTTTTT.

The chain employs TRBV6-4 and TRBJ2-3, with TRBD1 as a possible D gene (5 bases). CDR1 and CDR2 from the germline V gene are MRHNA and SNTAGT. The CDR3 runs 14 residues. V shed 4 bases and J shed 1 base, with 9 bases lying between them. CDR3 DNA: TGTGCCAGCAGTGTTCCCAGGGGCACAGATACGCAGTATTTT. Translated: CASSVPRGTDTQYF.

The table lists this clone with a few counts. This chain uses TRBV2 with TRBJ1-1; D perhaps matches TRBD1 (5 bases). In germline, CDR1 is SNHLY, CDR2 FYNNEI. This CDR3 spans 15 amino acids. V lost 0 bases and J lost 7, with 15 bases in between. The CDR3 DNA reads TGTGCCAGCAGTGAAGCGCTTCTAAGGGGAAGTGAAGCTTTCTTT. Its protein is CASSEALLRGSEAFF.

This clone has just a few counts. The chain combines TRBV10-3 with TRBJ1-2, with 7 bases identical to TRBD1. Germline values: CDR1 ENHRY, CDR2 SYGVKD. V shed 7 bases, J shed 4 bases, and the junction held 6 bases outside the gene matches. The CDR3 runs 13 residues. This CDR3 reads CAITTGVIYGYTF. For the CDR3, the DNA is TGTGCCATCACCACAGGGGTTATCTATGGCTACACCTTC.

This clone has more than one count but fewer than ten. The CDR3, as DNA: TGTGCCAGCAGCGTAGGTGGGGGGGCCTACAATGAGCAGTTCTTC. It codes for CASSVGGGAYNEQFF. This chain uses TRBV9 with TRBJ2-1; 7 nucleotides match TRBD2. The V segment lost 0 bases and the J segment 2 bases; nucleotides outside the gene matches: 2. The CDR3 is made up of 15 amino acids. Germline V gene data show CDR1 as SGDLS and CDR2 as YYNGEE.

This clone was counted a few times. The chain combines TRBV19 with TRBJ1-1; 7 bases are a match to TRBD1. J lost 0 bases, V lost 5 bases, and 6 bases had no gene match. Germline-derived CDR1 and CDR2 are LNHDA and SQIVND (reference sequence). The CDR3 is 15 residues long. The CDR3 here is CASSWGTVLNTEAFF. In nucleotides, the CDR3 is TGTGCCAGTAGTTGGGGGACAGTCTTGAACACTGAAGCTTTCTTT.

This clone has a handful of counts. This chain uses TRBV15 with TRBJ1-2; weak D call: TRBD1 (5 bases). This CDR3 region has 12 residues. V was trimmed by 4 bases and J by 4 bases, leaving 7 bases between them. The germline V gene encodes CDR1 LNHNV and CDR2 YYDKDF (reference sequence). The CDR3 nucleotides read TGTGCCACCAGCATTGACAGCTATGGCTACACCTTC. It yields the protein CATSIDSYGYTF.

CDR3 in DNA: TGTGCCAGCAGAGGGGACACGAGCTGGACTGAAGCTTTCTTT. Amino acid sequence: CASRGDTSWTEAFF. The chain links TRBV2 to TRBJ1-1; tentatively, D is TRBD1 (6 bases). V was shortened by 6 bases and J by 5 bases, with 16 bases between the two germline ends. CDR3 length equals 14 residues. CDR1 SNHLY and CDR2 FYNNEI come from the germline V gene.

This clone was seen a few times. The genes are TRBV6-1 and TRBJ1-4, with 10 positions matching TRBD1. CDR1 is MNHNS, CDR2 SASEGT, per germline. J gave up 2 bases and V 9 bases, and 6 bases lay outside the gene matches. The CDR3 is made up of 15 amino acids. In DNA form, the CDR3 reads TGTGCCAGTCTGGACAGGGGGTTTACTAATGAAAAACTGTTTTTT. Encoded protein: CASLDRGFTNEKLFF.

The chain joins TRBV6-5 to TRBJ2-7, with D unresolved. There are 11 residues in the CDR3. The germline V gene has CDR1 MNHEY and CDR2 SVGAGI. V lost 6 bases to trimming and J lost 1 base, with 4 bases between them. The DNA for the CDR3 is TGTGCCAGCAGGAGGTCCTACGAGCAGTACTTC. It codes for CASRRSYEQYF.

This chain connects TRBV18 to TRBJ2-2, with D maybe TRBD1 (6 bases). The CDR3 consists of 14 residues. Germline V gene data show CDR1 as KGHSH and CDR2 as LQKENI. Trimming took off 3 bases at V and 6 bases at J, with 11 bases between the two ends. In DNA, the CDR3 is TGTGCCAGCTCACCGGAACAGGGTTCCGGGGAGCTGTTTTTT. It is translated as CASSPEQGSGELFF.

The chain couples TRBV12-5 to TRBJ2-2; D is undetermined. Per the germline V gene, CDR1 is LGHNT and CDR2 is FRNRAP. V was cut by 0 bases and J by 1 base, with 9 bases left in between. The CDR3 runs 16 residues. The CDR3 loop is CASGLVRQRNTGELFF. The CDR3 DNA reads TGTGCTAGTGGTTTGGTTCGGCAGCGGAACACCGGGGAGCTGTTTTTT. Together with reference TRBV12-5 and TRBJ2-2, the CDR3 gives the full variable domain: DARVTQTPRHKVTEMGQEVTMRCQPILGHNTVFWYRQTMMQGLELLAYFRNRAPLDDSGMPKDRFSAEMPDATLATLKIQPSEPRDSAVYFCASGLVRQRNTGELFFGEGSRLTVL.

This clone has only a few counts. The J gene is TRBJ2-3, the V gene TRBV6-1; 7 nucleotides agree with TRBD1. The germline CDR1 and CDR2 sequences are MNHNS and SASEGT. The junction had 13 bases not matched to a gene; V was cut back by 3 bases and J by 1 base. This CDR3 has 18 residues. The chain's CDR3 is CASSEADRPGTRTDTQYF. CDR3 sequence (DNA): TGTGCCAGCAGTGAGGCGGACAGGCCTGGCACCCGCACAGATACGCAGTATTTT.

This sequence joins TRBV18 and TRBJ2-2; TRBD1 might be the D (5 bases). V lost 1 base to trimming and J lost 9 bases, with 15 bases between them. Germline lookup yields CDR1 KGHSH and CDR2 LQKENI. The CDR3 loop spans 15 amino acids. The DNA of the CDR3 is TGTGCCAGCTCACCACAGGATCAGGGCATAAGGGAGCTGTTTTTT. This gives the protein CASSPQDQGIRELFF.

The chain carries TRBV29-1 and TRBJ2-7; maybe TRBD2 (6 bases). V was pared by 0 bases and J by 4 bases, with 22 bases between. The CDR3 length is 17 residues. Per the germline V gene, CDR1 is SQVTM and CDR2 is ANQGSEA. The CDR3 region has the DNA TGCAGCGTTGAAGAGCGATTTTCTGGCTCGGGGGTTTACGAGCAGTACTTC. Translated: CSVEERFSGSGVYEQYF.